What follows is one TCR beta chain and its context. The antigen is unknown. Amplification of TCR beta CDR3 regions used RNA as the template. With the HTBI primer set, the TCR CDR3 went through a first round of RT-PCR. TCRdb re-derived calls from the multiplex PCR reads in MiXCR, one entry per CDR3 protein. This sample has hundreds of thousands of distinct CDR3 sequences; 13% occur once, and the top ten carry 9% to 9.5%. After removal of 1 base from V and 2 bases from J, the junction contained 3 bases not matched to a gene. The germline V gene encodes CDR1 SGHAT and CDR2 FQNNGV. CDR3 length: 15 residues. These data are taken from a study of T cells in Graves' hyperthyroidism and ophthalmopathy. Study-wide background: Upon initial diagnosis and before any treatment, peripheral blood was collected.

Whole-study results and caveats: Peripheral blood also featured most of the thyroid clonotypes expanded above 0.001.

The TCR originated in a woman between 18 and 29 years old with Graves' hyperthyroidism. The chain joins TRBV11-2 to TRBJ1-1; 8 nucleotides align to TRBD1. The sequencing sample was made of blood. The CDR3 region has the DNA TGTGCCAGCAGCTTAGTCCAGGGGGCTAACACTGAAGCTTTCTTT. Amino acid sequence: CASSLVQGANTEAFF.